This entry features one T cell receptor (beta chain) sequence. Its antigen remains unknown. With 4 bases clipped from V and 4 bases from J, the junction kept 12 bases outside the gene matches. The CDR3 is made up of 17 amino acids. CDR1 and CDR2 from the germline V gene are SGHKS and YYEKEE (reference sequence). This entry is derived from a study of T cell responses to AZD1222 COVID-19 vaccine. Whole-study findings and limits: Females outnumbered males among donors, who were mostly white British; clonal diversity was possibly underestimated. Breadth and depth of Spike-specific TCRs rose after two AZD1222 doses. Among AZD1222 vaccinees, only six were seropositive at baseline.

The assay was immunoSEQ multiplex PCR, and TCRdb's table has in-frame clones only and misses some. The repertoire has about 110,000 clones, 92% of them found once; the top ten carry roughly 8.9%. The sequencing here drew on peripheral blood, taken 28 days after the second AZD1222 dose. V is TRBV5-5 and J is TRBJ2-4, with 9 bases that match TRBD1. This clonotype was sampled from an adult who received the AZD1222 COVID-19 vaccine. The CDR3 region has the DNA TGTGCCAGCAGCGCGGAGGGTACAGGGGGCAAAAAAAACATTCAGTACTTC. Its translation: CASSAEGTGGKKNIQYF.